This TCR beta chain was sequenced in a study of beta chain features in type 1 diabetes. Study results and limitations: Possible PCR preference for shorter templates applied equally to patients and controls. More deletions and fewer insertions at VDJ junctions were seen in type 1 diabetes patients.

Markers CD45RO/CCR7/CD25/CD127/CD95/CD27 served to sort CD4+ naive, central memory, regulatory and stem cell-like memory cells. TCRB transcripts that were expressed got sequenced, as all of the isolated RNA had been reverse transcribed. Profiling relied on immunoSEQ multiplex PCR, and the TCRdb table lists in-frame clones only, not all of them. The repertoire holds more than 300,000 clones, about 14% seen once, with approximately 0.02% in the top ten. CDR3 length: 15 amino acids. Per germline, CDR1 SEHNR and CDR2 FQNEAQ (reference sequence). The V end lost 5 bases, the J end lost 4 bases, and 16 bases lay between the germline ends. As to this clone: Its antigen is unknown.

The sample consisted of naive CD4+ T cells from blood. The clonotype was recovered from a woman aged 18-29 years in good health. The chain has TRBV7-9 and TRBJ2-3, with a tentative D call TRBD2 (7 bases). For the CDR3, the DNA is TGTGCCAGCAGCCGGAGCCAGGGGAGGGCAGATACGCAGTATTTT. Translated: CASSRSQGRADTQYF.